These 22 T cell receptor beta chains share one sample of origin, sequenced in a study of glioma-infiltrating T cells after dendritic cell vaccination (dated by TCRdb to between 2015 and 2016). The sample's time point label, decoded: after dendritic cell vaccination, including at tumor progression/relapse. The protocol used for the library was the immunoSEQ multiplex PCR assay. TCRdb retrieved this table from immuneACCESS and kept in-frame rearrangements only. Not all clones are present; in checked studies, unresolved V genes account for under half, and no reason is known for the remainder. The sample has about 64,000 clones on record, around nine tenths of them singletons. The ten largest clonotypes hold approximately 10% of the sample. The sequenced sample was blood, obtained after dendritic cell vaccination. These TCRs come from a human donor with glioblastoma.

The chain carries TRBV9 and TRBJ2-3, with D uncertain. Germline V CDR1 and CDR2: SGDLS, YYNGEE. V was clipped by 0 bases and J by 1 base, with 9 bases between them. CDR3 length: 15 residues. The CDR3 bases are TGTGCCAGCAGCGTAGCTAGTTTCGGCACAGATACGCAGTATTTT. It yields the protein CASSVASFGTDTQYF.

The J gene is TRBJ1-1, the V gene TRBV25-1; D perhaps matches TRBD1 (6 bases). Per germline, CDR1 MGHDK and CDR2 SYGVNS. Trimming left V 5 bases short and J 5 bases short, with 12 bases between. This CDR3 region has 13 residues. CDR3 protein: CASSQTGQTEAFF. The CDR3 DNA follows: TGTGCCAGCAGTCAAACCGGACAGACTGAAGCTTTCTTT. Full variable domain (remainder filled in from reference TRBV25-1 and TRBJ1-1): EADIYQTPRYLVIGTGKKITLECSQTMGHDKMYWYQQDPGMELHLIHYSYGVNSTEKGDLSSESTVSRIRTEHFPLTLESARPSHTSQYLCASSQTGQTEAFFGQGTRLTVV.

In its sample, this clone was seen a few times. The J gene is TRBJ1-5, the V gene TRBV10-3; the match to TRBD1 covers 8 bases. V gave up 6 bases and J gave up 5 bases; unmatched junction bases: 3. CDR3 size: 13 residues. CDR1 and CDR2 (germline): ENHRY, SYGVKD. This CDR3 reads CAISRGQDQPQHF. The CDR3 nucleotides read TGTGCCATCAGCAGGGGGCAGGATCAGCCCCAGCATTTT.

About this clone: A junction end diverges from the germline sequence, so it may reflect a read error. V is TRBV5-5 and J is TRBJ2-7; 7 bases fit TRBD2. Germline CDR1 reads SGHKS; CDR2 reads YYEKEE (reference sequence). The length of the CDR3 is 15 residues. The CDR3 bases are TGCGCCAGCAGCCAAGTATCCGGACTAGGTAGCGAGCAGTACTTC. Protein: CASSQVSGLGSEQYF.

The CDR3 reads CASSLGGLETQYF. The CDR3 nucleotides read TGTGCCAGCAGTTTGGGGGGGTTAGAGACCCAGTACTTC. The rearrangement links TRBV6-5 to TRBJ2-5; 7 bases are shared with TRBD2. V dropped 4 bases and J dropped 4; count of bases not matched to a gene: 3. Germline CDR1 and CDR2: MNHEY and SVGAGI. The CDR3 is 13 amino acids.

CDR3 DNA: TGTGCCAGCAGCTCCACTAGCGGGAGGGACAGGAAGCAGTTCTTC. Protein: CASSSTSGRDRKQFF. The chain is built from TRBV7-8 and TRBJ2-1, with 13 bases lining up with TRBD2. Germline V CDR1 and CDR2: SGHVS, FQNEAQ. The CDR3 contains 15 residues. The V and J ends lost 4 bases and 11 bases, in that order; junction bases with no gene match: 8.

The gene calls are TRBV19 and TRBJ2-1, with 8 bases fitting TRBD1. Germline CDR1 LNHDA, CDR2 SQIVND (reference sequence). The J segment lost 8 bases and the V segment lost 3 bases, leaving 12 bases of the junction unmatched. The CDR3 extends over 16 amino acids. The DNA for the CDR3 is TGTGCCAGTAGTATTATGGTGCGGCAGGGGGCGCATGAGCAGTTCTTC. It yields the protein CASSIMVRQGAHEQFF.

V is TRBV5-1 and J is TRBJ2-7; tentatively, D is TRBD1 (5 bases). V was clipped by 3 bases and J by 4 bases, with 11 bases between them. CDR3 length equals 13 residues. Germline CDR1 is SGHRS and CDR2 is YFSETQ. CDR3 protein: CASSSDRGYEQYF. CDR3 bases: TGCGCCAGCAGCTCCGATAGGGGTTACGAGCAGTACTTC.

The chain couples TRBV20-1 to TRBJ1-1; 7 bases are a match to TRBD1. After removal of 5 bases from V and 11 bases from J, the junction contained 8 bases not matched to a gene. There are 11 residues in the CDR3. The germline gives CDR1 DFQATT, CDR2 SNEGSKA (reference sequence). The CDR3 protein is CSAATGEAAFF. The CDR3 DNA reads TGCAGTGCTGCAACAGGGGAGGCGGCTTTCTTT.

The rearrangement joins TRBV5-1 to TRBJ2-5; possibly TRBD1 for D (5 bases). This CDR3 has 14 residues. The germline V and J ends were trimmed by 3 bases and 4 bases, with 13 bases remaining between them. The V gene's germline CDR1 is SGHRS and CDR2 YFSETQ. CDR3 bases: TGCGCCAGCAGCTCACTCCAGGGTTCAGAGACCCAGTACTTC. Amino acids: CASSSLQGSETQYF.

The chain is built from TRBV19 and TRBJ1-1, with 7 bases matching TRBD1. The length of the CDR3 is 15 residues. Germline-derived CDR1 and CDR2 are LNHDA and SQIVND (reference sequence). Unmatched junction bases numbered 5, after V lost 3 bases and J lost 1 base. The CDR3 region is CASSIQGVRNTEAFF. The CDR3, as DNA: TGTGCCAGTAGTATCCAGGGGGTAAGGAACACTGAAGCTTTCTTT.

V and J are TRBV30 and TRBJ2-7, with TRBD2 matching 7 bases. J lost 2 bases, V lost 1 base, and 5 bases had no gene match. CDR1 GTSNPN and CDR2 SVGIG come from the germline V gene (reference sequence). The CDR3 is 14 amino acids. CDR3 sequence reads: CAWSGWGGPYEQYF. CDR3 coding DNA: TGTGCCTGGAGTGGGTGGGGGGGACCCTACGAGCAGTACTTC.

This clone has only one observation. The chain couples TRBV10-2 to TRBJ2-7; 7 bases match TRBD1. This CDR3 is 12 amino acids long. The J segment lost 1 base and the V segment lost 10 bases, leaving 4 bases of the junction unmatched. Looked up from germline, CDR1 is WSHSY and CDR2 is SAAADI. The CDR3 is CATTGASYEQYF. The CDR3 DNA reads as TGCGCCACAACAGGGGCATCCTACGAGCAGTACTTC.

This clone was recorded only once. J is TRBJ1-2 and V is TRBV4-3; the match to TRBD1 covers 7 bases. Germline V gene data show CDR1 as LGHNA and CDR2 as YSLEER. The length of the CDR3 is 18 residues. V shed 0 bases and J 0 bases; nucleotides not matched to a gene: 10. The DNA for the CDR3 is TGCGCCAGCAGCCAAGATCACAACAGGGGATTCGCTAACTATGGCTACACCTTC. Encoded protein: CASSQDHNRGFANYGYTF.

The chain is built from TRBV19 and TRBJ1-5; 7 bases are a match to TRBD1. Germline V gene lookup returns CDR1 LNHDA and CDR2 SQIVND (reference sequence). The CDR3 sequence is 16 residues long. V shed 5 bases and J 2 bases; nucleotides not matched to a gene: 9. CDR3 in amino acids: CASSLTGLGGNQPQHF. CDR3 coding DNA: TGTGCCAGTAGTCTGACAGGGTTGGGGGGCAATCAGCCCCAGCATTTT.

The CDR3 loop is CASSTAGGHETQYF. The CDR3 bases are TGTGCCAGCTCAACGGCGGGGGGGCACGAGACCCAGTACTTC. This rearrangement joins TRBV2 to TRBJ2-5; TRBD2 matches at 9 bases. CDR1 SNHLY and CDR2 FYNNEI come from the germline V gene. The CDR3 loop spans 14 amino acids. V was pared by 8 bases and J by 5 bases, with 9 bases of the junction left unmatched.

This clone was seen more than once but under ten times. The J gene is TRBJ2-7, the V gene TRBV30; D is uncertain. Germline V gene lookup returns CDR1 GTSNPN and CDR2 SVGIG (reference sequence). Trimming took 0 bases from V and 1 from J, leaving 4 bases between them. The CDR3 is 12 residues long. This CDR3 is CAWSVGSYEQYF. The CDR3 bases are TGTGCCTGGAGTGTCGGGTCCTACGAGCAGTACTTC.

The chain links TRBV19 to TRBJ2-5; 7 bases align to TRBD1. V trimming: 7 bases; J trimming: 5 bases; junction bases outside the gene matches: 7. The germline gives CDR1 LNHDA, CDR2 SQIVND (reference sequence). The CDR3 runs to 13 residues. CDR3 amino acids: CASTSTGRETQYF. In nucleotides, the CDR3 is TGTGCCAGTACCTCGACAGGGCGGGAGACCCAGTACTTC.

The chain recombines TRBV27 with TRBJ2-4, with 9 bases identical to TRBD1. The V gene's germline CDR1 is MNHEY and CDR2 SMNVEV (reference sequence). The CDR3 runs 15 residues. Trimming cost V 4 bases and J 5 bases; bases outside gene matches: 6. The CDR3 loop reads CASSSIQGAQNIQYF. The CDR3 region has the DNA TGTGCCAGCAGTTCGATACAGGGGGCTCAAAACATTCAGTACTTC.

The CDR3 spells CASSWRQGAGTGELFF. The CDR3 DNA is TGTGCCAGCAGCTGGCGACAGGGGGCCGGCACCGGGGAGCTGTTTTTT. The rearrangement uses TRBV11-2 and TRBJ2-2; 10 bases align to TRBD1. Germline CDR1 and CDR2: SGHAT and FQNNGV. V lost 4 bases and J lost 4; bases outside the gene matches: 6. CDR3 length equals 16 residues.

The CDR3 nucleotides are TGCGCCAGCAGCCCTGACAGGGGACCCTACGAGCAGTACTTC. It codes for CASSPDRGPYEQYF. The chain joins TRBV4-3 to TRBJ2-7; 8 nucleotides match TRBD1. This CDR3 comprises 14 residues. Germline V gene sequence: CDR1 LGHNA, CDR2 YSLEER. Losses at the gene ends were 4 bases for V and 2 bases for J; bases not matched to a gene: 4.

The chain links TRBV6-4 to TRBJ2-2, with D possibly being TRBD2 (6 bases). V was cut by 2 bases and J by 7 bases, with 14 bases left in between. CDR1 is MRHNA and CDR2 is SNTAGT in the germline V gene. This CDR3 contains 15 residues. As DNA, the CDR3 is TGTGCCAGCAGTGACCTTAGCGGCAGGCGCGGGGAGCTGTTTTTT. It yields the protein CASSDLSGRRGELFF.